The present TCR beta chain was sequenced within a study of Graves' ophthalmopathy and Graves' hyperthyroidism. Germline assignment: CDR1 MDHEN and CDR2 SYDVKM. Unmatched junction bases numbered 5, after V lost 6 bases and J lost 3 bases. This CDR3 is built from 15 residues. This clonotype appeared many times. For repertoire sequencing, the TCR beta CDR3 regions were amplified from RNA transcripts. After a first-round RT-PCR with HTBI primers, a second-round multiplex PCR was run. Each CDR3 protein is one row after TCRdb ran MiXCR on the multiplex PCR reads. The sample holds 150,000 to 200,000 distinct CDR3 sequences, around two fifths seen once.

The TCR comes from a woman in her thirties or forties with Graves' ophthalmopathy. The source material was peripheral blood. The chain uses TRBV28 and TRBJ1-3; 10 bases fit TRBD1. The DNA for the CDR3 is TGTGCCAGCAGGAGACAGGGGGCAGTTGGAAACACCATATATTTT. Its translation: CASRRQGAVGNTIYF.